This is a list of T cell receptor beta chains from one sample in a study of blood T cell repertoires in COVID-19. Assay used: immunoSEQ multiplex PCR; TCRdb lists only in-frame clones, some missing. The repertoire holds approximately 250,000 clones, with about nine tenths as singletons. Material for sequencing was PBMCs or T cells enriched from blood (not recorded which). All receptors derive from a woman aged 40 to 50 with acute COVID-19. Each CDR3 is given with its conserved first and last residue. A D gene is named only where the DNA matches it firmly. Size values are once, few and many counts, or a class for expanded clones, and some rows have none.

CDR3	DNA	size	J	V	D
CASSPLPNRVRHPSSYEQYF	TGTGCCAGCAGCCCCCTCCCAAACAGGGTGCGGCACCCGAGCTCCTACGAGCAGTACTTC	-	TRBJ2-7	TRBV3-1/TRBV3-2	-
CASSARGGWSYNEQFF	TGTGCCAGTAGTGCCCGGGGAGGGTGGTCCTACAATGAGCAGTTCTTC	once	TRBJ2-1	TRBV19	TRBD2
CASRGFGSYEQYF	TGTGCCAGTAGAGGGTTCGGGTCGTACGAGCAGTACTTC	-	TRBJ2-7	TRBV12-3/TRBV12-4	-
CASSQDGQGLPGELFF	TGCGCCAGCAGCCAGGACGGACAGGGTCTGCCCGGGGAGCTGTTTTTT	-	TRBJ2-2	TRBV4-1	TRBD1
CASSLTLTGLAGKNPGELFF	TGTGCCAGCTCACTCACTTTAACGGGACTAGCGGGGAAGAACCCCGGGGAGCTGTTTTTT	-	TRBJ2-2	TRBV18	TRBD2
CASSPGGLSYNEQFF	TGTGCCAGCAGCCCCGGGGGGCTCTCCTACAATGAGCAGTTCTTC	-	TRBJ2-1	TRBV5-4	-
CASSEGGVDTEAFF	TGTGCCAGCAGTGAAGGAGGGGTTGACACTGAAGCTTTCTTT	once	TRBJ1-1	TRBV3-1/TRBV3-2	-
CASKVGGDYEQYF	TGTGCCAGCAAAGTCGGAGGGGATTACGAGCAGTACTTC	-	TRBJ2-7	TRBV6-6	-
CASSLGLAVSVF	TGCGCCAGCAGCTTGGGACTAGCGGTATCGGTCTTC	-	TRBJ2-1	TRBV5-1	TRBD2
CASSLGAGTIGSTDTQYF	TGTGCCAGCAGCCTAGGAGCGGGGACGATCGGGAGCACAGATACGCAGTATTTT	-	TRBJ2-3	TRBV7-8	TRBD2
CASSDSGVRDTQYF	TGTGCCAGCAGTGACAGCGGGGTGAGAGATACGCAGTATTTT	-	TRBJ2-3	TRBV7-8	TRBD2
CASSGLAWDSYNEQFF	TGTGCCAGCAGCGGACTAGCTTGGGACTCCTACAATGAGCAGTTCTTC	once	TRBJ2-1	TRBV9	TRBD2
CASSPWTSGRGNTGELFF	TGTGCCAGCAGTCCTTGGACTAGCGGGAGGGGGAACACCGGGGAGCTGTTTTTT	-	TRBJ2-2	TRBV5-4	TRBD2
CASSLFWRSSGSYNEQFF	TGTGCCAGCAGCTTATTCTGGAGGTCTAGCGGGAGTTACAATGAGCAGTTCTTC	-	TRBJ2-1	TRBV7-9	TRBD2
CASSPQGPNTGELFF	TGTGCCAGCAGTCCACAGGGGCCGAACACCGGGGAGCTGTTTTTT	-	TRBJ2-2	TRBV6-5	TRBD1
CASSQEGPGGSGRAGYNEQFF	TGTGCCAGCAGCCAAGAGGGGCCCGGGGGTAGCGGGAGGGCCGGCTACAATGAGCAGTTCTTC	-	TRBJ2-1	TRBV3-1/TRBV3-2	TRBD2
CASSEWTSGANVLTF	TGTGCCAGCAGTGAATGGACATCCGGGGCCAACGTCCTGACTTTC	-	TRBJ2-6	TRBV25-1	-
CASSRDTGNQPQHF	TGTGCCAGCAGTCGGGACACTGGGAATCAGCCCCAGCATTTT	few	TRBJ1-5	TRBV28	-
CSVNRGENQPQHF	TGCAGCGTGAACAGGGGGGAAAATCAGCCCCAGCATTTT	-	TRBJ1-5	TRBV29-1	TRBD1
CAWSWQGVNEQFF	TGTGCCTGGAGCTGGCAGGGGGTGAATGAGCAGTTCTTC	-	TRBJ2-1	TRBV30	TRBD1
CASSPGTGGSGNTIYF	TGTGCCAGCAGCCCAGGGACAGGGGGATCTGGAAACACCATATATTTT	-	TRBJ1-3	TRBV13	TRBD1
CASGLARTGKEDQPQHF	TGTGCTAGTGGTTTGGCCCGGACAGGGAAGGAGGATCAGCCCCAGCATTTT	-	TRBJ1-5	TRBV12-5	TRBD1
CATSESGRSDNEQFF	TGTGCCACCAGTGAGAGCGGGAGGAGCGACAATGAGCAGTTCTTC	-	TRBJ2-1	TRBV24-1	TRBD2
CASSYGGTNSPLHF	TGTGCCAGCAGTTACGGGGGGACTAATTCACCCCTCCACTTT	-	TRBJ1-6	TRBV6-5	-
CASSLAPRGSSSYNEQFF	TGTGCCAGCAGCTTAGCGCCGAGAGGGTCATCCTCCTACAATGAGCAGTTCTTC	-	TRBJ2-1	TRBV7-2	-
CASSEGLAGETQYF	TGTGCCAGCAGTGAAGGACTAGCGGGAGAGACCCAGTACTTC	-	TRBJ2-5	TRBV2	TRBD2
CASAKDTYTGELFF	TGTGCCTCGGCGAAGGACACATACACCGGGGAGCTGTTTTTT	few	TRBJ2-2	TRBV30	-
CASSRTGVAVGYTF	TGTGCCAGCAGTCGGACAGGCGTAGCTGTTGGCTACACCTTC	-	TRBJ1-2	TRBV6-5	TRBD1
CSVGQGGDEKLFF	TGCAGCGTTGGCCAGGGAGGAGATGAAAAACTGTTTTTT	-	TRBJ1-4	TRBV29-1	-
CATSRDSQRGAYEQYF	TGTGCCACCAGCAGAGATAGTCAGCGGGGGGCCTACGAGCAGTACTTC	-	TRBJ2-7	TRBV15	TRBD2
CASSENRGWAEAFF	TGTGCCAGCAGTGAGAACAGGGGGTGGGCTGAAGCTTTCTTT	-	TRBJ1-1	TRBV6-1	TRBD1
CASSLAGTGNYNEQFF	TGTGCCAGCAGTTTAGCCGGGACAGGGAACTACAATGAGCAGTTCTTC	-	TRBJ2-1	TRBV27	TRBD1
CASSFGTTQGEKLFF	TGTGCCAGCAGCTTCGGGACTACTCAGGGAGAAAAACTGTTTTTT	-	TRBJ1-4	TRBV5-6	-
CASSTQGGISTIYF	TGTGCCAGTAGTACACAGGGGGGAATTTCCACCATATATTTT	-	TRBJ1-3	TRBV19	TRBD1
CASKNLGNEQFF	TGTGCCAGTAAAAACCTCGGCAATGAGCAGTTCTTC	-	TRBJ2-1	TRBV19	-
CSVEDGIGEKLFF	TGCAGCGTTGAAGACGGGATAGGAGAAAAACTGTTTTTT	once	TRBJ1-4	TRBV29-1	-
CAWKDFEETQYF	TGTGCCTGGAAGGACTTCGAAGAGACCCAGTACTTC	-	TRBJ2-5	TRBV30	-
CASSPRSGAQETQYF	TGCGCCAGCAGCCCACGATCTGGGGCCCAAGAGACCCAGTACTTC	few	TRBJ2-5	TRBV4-3	-
CASSRGTGDGYTF	TGTGCCAGCTCACGTGGGACAGGGGACGGCTACACCTTC	-	TRBJ1-2	TRBV18	TRBD1
CASSHLNQPQHF	TGTGCCAGCAGCCATTTAAATCAGCCCCAGCATTTT	-	TRBJ1-5	TRBV3-1/TRBV3-2	-
CASSYSGGTDTQYF	TGTGCCAGCAGCTATAGCGGGGGCACAGATACGCAGTATTTT	-	TRBJ2-3	TRBV2	TRBD2
CASSYDVGRGEAFF	TGTGCCAGCAGTTACGATGTGGGCCGGGGTGAAGCTTTCTTT	-	TRBJ1-1	TRBV6-5	-
CASSWTESYNEQFF	TGTGCCAGCAGCTGGACAGAGTCCTACAATGAGCAGTTCTTC	few	TRBJ2-1	TRBV11-3	-
CATSDPGQGPDEQFF	TGTGCCACCAGTGACCCGGGACAGGGCCCCGATGAGCAGTTCTTC	-	TRBJ2-1	TRBV24-1	TRBD1
CASKPGQEYSNQPQHF	TGTGCCAGTAAGCCGGGACAAGAATATAGCAATCAGCCCCAGCATTTT	-	TRBJ1-5	TRBV19	-
CASSLHGPRDSPLHF	TGCGCCAGCAGCTTGCATGGCCCCAGGGATTCACCCCTCCACTTT	few	TRBJ1-6	TRBV5-1	-